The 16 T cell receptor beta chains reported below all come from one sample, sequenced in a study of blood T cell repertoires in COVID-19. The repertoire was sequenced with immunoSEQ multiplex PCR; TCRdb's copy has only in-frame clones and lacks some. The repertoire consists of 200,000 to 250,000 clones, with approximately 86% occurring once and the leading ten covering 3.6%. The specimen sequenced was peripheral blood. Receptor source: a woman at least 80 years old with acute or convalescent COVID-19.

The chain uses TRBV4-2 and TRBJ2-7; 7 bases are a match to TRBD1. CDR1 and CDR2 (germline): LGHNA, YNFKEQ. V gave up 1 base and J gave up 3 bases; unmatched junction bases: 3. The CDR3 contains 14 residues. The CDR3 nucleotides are TGTGCCAGCAGCCAAGGGAGACAGGGCTACGAGCAGTACTTC. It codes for CASSQGRQGYEQYF.

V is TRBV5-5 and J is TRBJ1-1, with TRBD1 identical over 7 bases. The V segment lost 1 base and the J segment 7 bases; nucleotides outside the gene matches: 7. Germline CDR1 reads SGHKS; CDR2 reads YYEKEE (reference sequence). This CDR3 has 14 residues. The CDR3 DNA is TGTGCCAGCAGCTTGTCACAGGGGACGAGTGAAGCTTTCTTT. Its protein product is CASSLSQGTSEAFF.

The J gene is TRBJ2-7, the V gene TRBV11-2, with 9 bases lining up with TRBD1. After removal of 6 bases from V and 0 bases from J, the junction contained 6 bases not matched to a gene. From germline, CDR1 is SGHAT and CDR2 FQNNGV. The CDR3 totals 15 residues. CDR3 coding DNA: TGTGCCAGCAGGCCCGGGACAGGGTCCTCCTACGAGCAGTACTTC. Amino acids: CASRPGTGSSYEQYF.

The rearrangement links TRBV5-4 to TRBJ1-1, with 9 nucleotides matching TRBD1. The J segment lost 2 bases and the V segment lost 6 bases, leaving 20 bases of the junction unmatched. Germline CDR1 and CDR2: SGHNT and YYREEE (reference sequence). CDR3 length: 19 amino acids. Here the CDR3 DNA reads TGTGCCAGCACCTCGGGGACAGGGTACGGACAGTCGAGAAACACTGAAGCTTTCTTT. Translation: CASTSGTGYGQSRNTEAFF.

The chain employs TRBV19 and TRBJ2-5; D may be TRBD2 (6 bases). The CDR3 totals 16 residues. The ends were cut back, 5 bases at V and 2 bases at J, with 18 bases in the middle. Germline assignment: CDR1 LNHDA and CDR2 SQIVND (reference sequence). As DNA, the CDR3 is TGTGCCAGTAGTCCCCTTGGGGCGGGGAGGCAAGAGACCCAGTACTTC. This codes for CASSPLGAGRQETQYF. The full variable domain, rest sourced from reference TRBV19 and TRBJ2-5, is DGGITQSPKYLFRKEGQNVTLSCEQNLNHDAMYWYRQDPGQGLRLIYYSQIVNDFQKGDIAEGYSVSREKKESFPLTVTSAQKNPTAFYLCASSPLGAGRQETQYFGPGTRLLVL.

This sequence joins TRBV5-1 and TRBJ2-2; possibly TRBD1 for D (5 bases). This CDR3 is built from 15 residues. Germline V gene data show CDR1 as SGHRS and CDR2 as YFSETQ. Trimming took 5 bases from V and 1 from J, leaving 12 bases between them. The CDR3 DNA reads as TGCGCCAGCAGTTCTATCACAGGGAACACCGGGGAGCTGTTTTTT. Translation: CASSSITGNTGELFF.

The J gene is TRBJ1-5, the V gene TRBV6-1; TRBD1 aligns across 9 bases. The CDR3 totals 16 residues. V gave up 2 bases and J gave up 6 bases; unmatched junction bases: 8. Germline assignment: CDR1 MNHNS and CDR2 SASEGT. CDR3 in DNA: TGTGCCAGCAGTGAATTGAGGGGACAGGGTACTCAGCCCCAGCATTTT. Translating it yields CASSELRGQGTQPQHF.

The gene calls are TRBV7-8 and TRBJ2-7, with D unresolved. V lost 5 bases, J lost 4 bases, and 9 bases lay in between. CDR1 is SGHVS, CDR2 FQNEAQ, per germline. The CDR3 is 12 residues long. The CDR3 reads CASSQITYEQYF. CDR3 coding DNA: TGTGCCAGCAGCCAGATAACATACGAGCAGTACTTC.

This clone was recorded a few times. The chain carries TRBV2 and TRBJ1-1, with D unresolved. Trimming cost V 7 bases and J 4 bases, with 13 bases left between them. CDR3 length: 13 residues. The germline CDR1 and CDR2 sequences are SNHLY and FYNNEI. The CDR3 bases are TGTGCCAGCAACAGACCCATGAGCACTGAAGCTTTCTTT. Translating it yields CASNRPMSTEAFF.

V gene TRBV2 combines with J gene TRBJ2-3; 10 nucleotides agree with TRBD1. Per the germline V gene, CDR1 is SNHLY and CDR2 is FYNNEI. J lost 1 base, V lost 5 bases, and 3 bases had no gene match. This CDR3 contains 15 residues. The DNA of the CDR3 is TGTGCCAGCAGTAGACAGGGGGCAGGCACAGATACGCAGTATTTT. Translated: CASSRQGAGTDTQYF.

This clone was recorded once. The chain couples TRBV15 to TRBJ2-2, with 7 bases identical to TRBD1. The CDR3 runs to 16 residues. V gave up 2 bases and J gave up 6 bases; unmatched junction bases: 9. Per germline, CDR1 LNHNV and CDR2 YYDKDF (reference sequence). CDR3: CATSRFLGQDAGELFF. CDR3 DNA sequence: TGTGCCACCAGCAGATTCCTCGGACAGGACGCCGGGGAGCTGTTTTTT.

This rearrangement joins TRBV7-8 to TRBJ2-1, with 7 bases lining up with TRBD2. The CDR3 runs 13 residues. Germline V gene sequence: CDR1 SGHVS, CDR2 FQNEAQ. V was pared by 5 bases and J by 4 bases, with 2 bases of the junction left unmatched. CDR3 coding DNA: TGTGCCAGCAGCGCTAGCGGATACAATGAGCAGTTCTTC. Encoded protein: CASSASGYNEQFF.

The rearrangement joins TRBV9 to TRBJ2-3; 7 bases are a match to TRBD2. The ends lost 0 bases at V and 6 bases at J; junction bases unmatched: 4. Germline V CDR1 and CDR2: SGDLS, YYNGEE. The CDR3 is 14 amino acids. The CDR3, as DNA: TGTGCCAGCAGCGTAGCTTCGGGGGGTGATACGCAGTATTTT. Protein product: CASSVASGGDTQYF.

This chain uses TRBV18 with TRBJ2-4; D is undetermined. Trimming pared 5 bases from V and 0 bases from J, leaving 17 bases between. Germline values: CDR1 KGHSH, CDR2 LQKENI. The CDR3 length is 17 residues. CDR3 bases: TGTGCCAGCTCAAGCGTGCACCCCGGTCTAGCCAAAAACATTCAGTACTTC. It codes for CASSSVHPGLAKNIQYF.

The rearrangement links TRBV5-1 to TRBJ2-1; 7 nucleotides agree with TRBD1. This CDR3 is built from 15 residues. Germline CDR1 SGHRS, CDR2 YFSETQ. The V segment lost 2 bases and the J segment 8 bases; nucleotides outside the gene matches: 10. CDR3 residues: CASSFPKGARDEQFF. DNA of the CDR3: TGCGCCAGCAGCTTTCCCAAGGGGGCCAGGGATGAGCAGTTCTTC.

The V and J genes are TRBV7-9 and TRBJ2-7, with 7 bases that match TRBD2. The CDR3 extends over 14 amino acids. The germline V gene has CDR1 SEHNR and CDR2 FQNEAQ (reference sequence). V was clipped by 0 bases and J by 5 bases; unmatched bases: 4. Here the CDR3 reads CASSLAGGFHEQYF. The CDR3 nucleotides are TGTGCCAGCAGCTTAGCCGGGGGGTTCCACGAGCAGTACTTC.